The T cell receptor beta chain described here comes from a study of T cell changes during pregnancy in multiple sclerosis. The V and J ends lost 5 bases and 6 bases respectively, with 19 bases between them. This CDR3 has 16 residues. Per germline, CDR1 SGHVS and CDR2 FNYEAQ. Profiling relied on immunoSEQ multiplex PCR, and the TCRdb table lists in-frame clones only, not all of them. This table holds some 39,000 clones, about 88% found once. V and J are TRBV7-6 and TRBJ1-4; D gene unclear. This sequence was found in a female donor with multiple sclerosis, enrolled in a pregnancy study. Sequencing used CD8+ T cells from peripheral blood mononuclear cells, obtained in the first trimester of pregnancy. DNA of the CDR3: TGTGCCAGCAGCCGTTCCCGGCCAACCGGGGATGAAAAACTGTTTTTT. Amino acids: CASSRSRPTGDEKLFF.